This record concerns one T cell receptor beta chain sequence. Via MiXCR, TCRdb re-called the reads, giving one row per CDR3 protein. In the table there are around 490,000 distinct CDR3 sequences, roughly 29% of which are singletons. These data come from a study of T cell repertoires in cytomegalovirus infection. Study-wide context: Matching HLA type, along with CMV infection, was indicated by public TCR beta signatures.

V lost 6 bases, J lost 4 bases, and 19 bases lay in between. The CDR3 covers 15 residues. CDR1 and CDR2 (germline): MNHEY, SVGEGT. Sequenced sample: PBMCs. This sequence was found in a human donor in good health (CMV status not recorded). Some clones in this sample may be carry-over from other donors' samples. The J gene is TRBJ2-7, the V gene TRBV6-2 or TRBV6-3, with TRBD1 as a possible D gene (8 bases). CDR3 bases: TGTGCCAGCAGCCTTTGGACAGGGAGGGCGTACGAGCAGTACGTC. As protein: CASSLWTGRAYEQYV.